The rows below give T cell receptor beta chains drawn from one sample of a study of early T cells in non-severe SARS-CoV-2 infection. One entry per CDR3 protein results from TCRdb running MiXCR on the 5' RACE reads. The table has about 58,000 distinct CDR3 sequences, about 13% seen once. Input material: whole blood. The receptors here all came from an adult who was a healthcare worker with PCR-confirmed SARS-CoV-2 infection or an uninfected control (not recorded which). Each CDR3 is given without its conserved first and last residue.

V	J	CDR3
TRBV4-1	TRBJ2-7	ASSQDWVSRPSYEQY
TRBV20-1	TRBJ2-4	SARDHHIQY
TRBV28	TRBJ2-3	ASSGTSGGNTDTQY
TRBV19	TRBJ2-1	ASSRGLAGAHEQF
TRBV24-1	TRBJ1-2	ATSMGTNYGYT
TRBV3-1	TRBJ2-2	ASSQGFAGELF
TRBV19	TRBJ2-5	ASSMGRQETQY
TRBV28	TRBJ2-7	ASSLRTGSYEQY
TRBV28	TRBJ2-4	ASSLGLGQY
TRBV2	TRBJ2-2	ASSESAGELF
TRBV20-1	TRBJ1-1	SASPRDRGFNTEAF
TRBV19	TRBJ2-5	ASSITASGWETQY
TRBV2	TRBJ1-2	ASSETGVYGYT
TRBV7-2	TRBJ2-7	ASSFGWSYEQY
TRBV14	TRBJ2-7	ASSLGPTQY
TRBV20-1	TRBJ2-7	SARGIAQGAREQY
TRBV28	TRBJ1-1	ASNLADRENTEAF
TRBV24-1	TRBJ2-2	ATSDLHTSNTGELF
TRBV6-2/TRBV6-3	TRBJ1-1	ASSPWAENTEAF
TRBV20-1	TRBJ1-4	SATWGDEKLF
TRBV20-1	TRBJ2-3	SARDSALTDTQY
TRBV6-6	TRBJ1-2	ASSYNDNYGYT
TRBV14	TRBJ2-5	ASSQVETQY
TRBV6-5	TRBJ1-2	ASSYSIGNYGYT
TRBV4-3	TRBJ2-3	ASSQESSAGGGTDTQY
TRBV5-1	TRBJ2-3	ASSLRGTDTQY
TRBV6-1	TRBJ2-2	ASSRTSGSTGELF
TRBV28	TRBJ2-7	ASSQSGAYRVEQY